This paragraph covers one TCR beta chain sequence. Sequence at one end of the junction differs from germline and may be a read error. The PCR contained 60 Vbeta and 13 Jbeta primers. Only in-frame clones appear in the TCRdb table, and some are missing; sequencing was by immunoSEQ multiplex PCR. The sample holds about 150,000 clones, around 66% seen once. The CDR3 totals 14 residues. Looked up from germline, CDR1 is SEHNR and CDR2 is FQNEAQ (reference sequence). The data were obtained in a study of cytomegalovirus exposure and HLA in healthy donors. This clonotype was obtained from a woman aged 60-75 years in good health and CMV-seronegative. Sequencing was done on a sample of PBMCs. V usage is TRBV7-9 and J usage is TRBJ1-1; D is uncertain. CDR3 sequence reads: CSSSLSGVDTEAFF. The CDR3 DNA sequence: TGTTCCAGCAGCTTATCGGGAGTTGACACTGAAGCTTTCTTT.